The 9 T cell receptor beta chains below all came from one sample that was sequenced in a study of regulatory T cells in long-lasting Graves disease. Construction of TCR beta libraries relied on iRepertoire HTBI primers and on Arm-PCR targeting CDR3 regions. TCRdb passed the multiplex PCR reads through MiXCR, listing each CDR3 protein once. The sample includes approximately 300,000 distinct CDR3 sequences, over 15% seen only once; the top ten take around 36%. Sample time point: newly diagnosed GD, antithyroid drugs for less than 3 months. Following extraction of RNA from PBMCs, that RNA was used to make the TCR library. The source material was peripheral blood mononuclear cells (PBMCs), sampled at new diagnosis, from a patient treated with antithyroid drugs. The receptor set was obtained from a female donor with Graves disease.

In its sample, this clonotype was seen many times. This sequence joins TRBV14 and TRBJ2-3; TRBD1 matches 9 bases. The CDR3 length is 15 residues. V was clipped by 2 bases and J by 3 bases; unmatched bases: 3. CDR1 SGHDN and CDR2 FVKESK come from the germline V gene. The CDR3 sequence is CASSQRTGVTDTQYF. CDR3 DNA: TGTGCCAGCAGCCAAAGGACAGGGGTTACAGATACGCAGTATTTT.

A note on this clonotype: The missing conserved phenylalanine or tryptophan at the end of this CDR3 makes a read error likely. The DNA is omitted, as the CDR3 cannot be located on it reliably, and the CDR3 follows TCRdb's listing. The genes are TRBV7-9 and TRBJ1-1; the tabulated D call, TRBD1, remains unverified against the DNA. Per germline, CDR1 SEHNR and CDR2 FQNEAQ (reference sequence). The CDR3 region is 10 residues in length, termini included. The CDR3 loop reads CASSSQTGLL.

This clonotype appeared a few times. This chain links TRBV9 with TRBJ2-3; possible D gene TRBD2, 5 bases. Germline-derived CDR1 and CDR2 are SGDLS and YYNGEE. The CDR3 loop spans 18 amino acids. The germline V and J ends were trimmed by 0 bases and 0 bases, with 17 bases remaining between them. In DNA form, the CDR3 reads TGTGCCAGCAGCGTAGAAGGCGGTGGAGCGGACAGCACAGATACGCAGTATTTT. The encoded protein is CASSVEGGGADSTDTQYF.

This clonotype was counted at least ten times. This chain links TRBV6-1 with TRBJ2-7; unclear D gene. The V end was cut by 10 bases, the J end by 4 bases, with 14 bases between. Germline CDR1 and CDR2: MNHNS and SASEGT. The CDR3 runs to 12 residues. The CDR3 bases are TGTGCCACCGCTGTGGGTGGATACGAGCAGTACTTC. This encodes CATAVGGYEQYF.

This clonotype was seen repeatedly, ten times or more. The chain employs TRBV12-3 or TRBV12-4 and TRBJ2-1, with D hard to call. V gave up 5 bases and J gave up 6 bases, with 17 bases separating them. The CDR3 totals 15 residues. The CDR3 loop reads CASSAYRPGTNEQFF. As DNA, the CDR3 is TGTGCCAGCAGTGCCTACCGCCCGGGTACCAATGAGCAGTTCTTC.

As concerns this clonotype: A far larger clone is only one base removed, so a read error is likely. This chain links TRBV6-2 or TRBV6-3 with TRBJ2-3; D may correspond to TRBD1 or TRBD2 (5 bases each). Germline V gives CDR1 MNHEY, CDR2 SVGEGT. The CDR3 sequence is 17 residues long. The chain's CDR3 is CATSDLPGSPGTGTQYF. The CDR3 DNA reads as TGTGCCACCAGTGACCTGCCGGGGTCCCCAGGCACAGGTACGCAGTATTTT.

This clonotype was seen repeatedly, ten times or more. It is unclear where the CDR3 begins or ends on the DNA, so no DNA is shown, and the CDR3 is as TCRdb lists it. V and J are TRBV11-2 and TRBJ2-2. Germline V gene data show CDR1 as SGHAT and CDR2 as FQNNGV. From its first to its last residue, the CDR3 has 14 amino acids. The CDR3 spells CASSLDRRAGELFF.

This clonotype occurred a few times. The V and J genes are TRBV5-4 and TRBJ2-3, with 8 bases identical to TRBD1. CDR1 SGHNT and CDR2 YYREEE come from the germline V gene (reference sequence). CDR3 length equals 14 residues. V was clipped by 0 bases and J by 5 bases; unmatched bases: 2. Here the CDR3 reads CASSLVQGGDTQYF. For the CDR3, the DNA is TGTGCCAGCAGCTTGGTACAGGGGGGAGATACGCAGTATTTT.

With respect to this clonotype: With a far larger clone one base away, a read error is the likely cause. This rearrangement joins TRBV11-2 to TRBJ2-7; 7 bases match TRBD2. The V gene's germline CDR1 is SGHAT and CDR2 FQNNGV. The CDR3 has 13 amino acids. Trimming cost V 4 bases and J 6 bases; bases outside gene matches: 6. The CDR3 DNA follows: TGTGCCAGCAGCTCAGACGGGGAGGGCGAGCAGTACTTC. It specifies CASSSDGEGEQYF. The full variable domain, with the rest looked up from reference TRBV11-2 and TRBJ2-7, is EAGVAQSPRYKIIEKRQSVAFWCNPISGHATLYWYQQILGQGPKLLIQFQNNGVVDDSQLPKDRFSAERLKGVDSTLKIQPAKLEDSAVYLCASSSDGEGEQYFGPGTRLTVT.